These T cell receptor beta chains were read from a single sample in a study of blood T cell repertoires in COVID-19. Profiling relied on immunoSEQ multiplex PCR, and the TCRdb table lists in-frame clones only, not all of them. The sample consists of about 14,000 clones, around 90% of them appearing once. Sequenced sample: peripheral blood. The receptor set was obtained from a human donor in a cohort sampled during active COVID-19. CDR3s include the opening cysteine and the closing phenylalanine or tryptophan. A D gene is named only where the DNA matches it firmly. Size is stated for part of the rows, as once, few or many counts, or as a class when the clone is expanded.

v_call,j_call,clone_size,d_call,cdr3_aa,cdr3_nt
TRBV5-4,TRBJ2-5,.,.,CASSSAKGGNSQETQYF,TGTGCCAGCAGCTCGGCCAAGGGCGGGAACTCCCAAGAGACCCAGTACTTC
TRBV5-5,TRBJ2-3,once,TRBD1,CASSGDRGPTIPTDTQYF,TGTGCCAGCAGCGGGGACAGGGGGCCAACGATTCCCACAGATACGCAGTATTTT
TRBV5-5,TRBJ2-7,.,.,CASSLVGTPAYEQYF,TGTGCCAGCAGCTTAGTCGGGACACCCGCATACGAGCAGTACTTC
TRBV4-3,TRBJ2-3,.,.,CASSQPGTATQYF,TGCGCCAGCAGCCAGCCTGGGACTGCTACGCAGTATTTT
TRBV11-1,TRBJ2-3,.,TRBD2,CASSLAASGSVDTQYF,TGTGCCAGCAGCTTAGCGGCTAGCGGGTCGGTAGATACGCAGTATTTT
TRBV6-6,TRBJ1-2,.,.,CASSSGSGGNYGYTF,TGTGCCAGCAGTTCCGGTTCTGGAGGGAACTATGGCTACACCTTC
TRBV21-1,TRBJ2-6,.,.,CASRETGVTGANVLTF,TGTGCCAGCAGGGAAACAGGGGTTACTGGGGCCAACGTCCTGACTTTC
TRBV5-1,TRBJ2-6,.,.,CASGPTGISGANVLTF,TGCGCCAGCGGCCCGACAGGAATCTCTGGGGCCAACGTCCTGACTTTC
TRBV19,TRBJ2-5,once,TRBD2,CASSIVGGRQTQYF,TGTGCCAGTAGTATAGTGGGCGGGAGACAGACCCAGTACTTC
TRBV19,TRBJ1-5,.,.,CASSLLNQPQHF,TGTGCCAGTAGCCTACTCAATCAGCCCCAGCATTTT
TRBV11-3,TRBJ2-7,.,TRBD2,CASSLETSGMSYEQYF,TGTGCCAGCAGCTTAGAAACTAGCGGGATGAGCTACGAGCAGTACTTC
TRBV7-2,TRBJ1-1,.,.,CASSPLVGAREAFF,TGTGCCAGCAGCCCGTTGGTAGGGGCGCGGGAAGCTTTCTTT
TRBV27,TRBJ1-1,.,.,CASRDASEGAFF,TGTGCCAGCAGGGATGCCTCGGAGGGAGCTTTCTTT
TRBV19,TRBJ2-7,.,TRBD2,CACPASGPVSTYEQYF,TGTGCCTGTCCGGCTAGCGGCCCCGTTAGTACCTACGAGCAGTACTTC
TRBV7-2,TRBJ1-5,once,.,CASSFGVSNQPQHF,TGTGCCAGCAGCTTCGGAGTCAGCAATCAGCCCCAGCATTTT
TRBV15,TRBJ2-7,few,TRBD1,CATSRVRDRGGEQYF,TGTGCCACCAGCAGAGTCCGGGACAGGGGTGGCGAGCAGTACTTC
TRBV11-2,TRBJ1-2,.,.,CASSPPTAGSHGYTF,TGTGCCAGCAGCCCCCCAACTGCGGGGAGCCATGGCTACACCTTC
TRBV24-1,TRBJ2-3,.,TRBD1,CATSDPGTDHTDTQYF,TGTGCCACCAGTGACCCCGGGACAGATCACACAGATACGCAGTATTTT
TRBV30,TRBJ2-1,.,TRBD1,CAWTSGQGYNEQFF,TGTGCCTGGACCTCGGGACAGGGCTACAATGAGCAGTTCTTC
TRBV11-2,TRBJ2-3,.,TRBD2,CASSLRLAGGPSTDTQYF,TGTGCCAGCAGCTTACGACTAGCGGGAGGGCCTAGCACAGATACGCAGTATTTT
TRBV30,TRBJ2-1,few,.,CAWSASAGEQFF,TGTGCCTGGAGTGCCTCTGCCGGGGAGCAGTTCTTC
TRBV5-1,TRBJ2-5,.,TRBD1,CASSLAGRGPETQYF,TGCGCCAGCAGCTTGGCCGGCAGGGGGCCGGAGACCCAGTACTTC
TRBV3-1/TRBV3-2,TRBJ2-7,.,.,CASSQYRRQSYEQYF,TGTGCCAGCAGCCAATATCGCAGGCAATCCTACGAGCAGTACTTC
TRBV3-1/TRBV3-2,TRBJ2-3,.,TRBD2,CASSSRAGRTDTQYF,TGTGCCAGCAGCTCTCGAGCGGGACGCACAGATACGCAGTATTTT
TRBV7-9,TRBJ2-7,.,.,CASSGSYEQYF,TGTGCCAGCAGCGGCAGCTACGAGCAGTACTTC
TRBV5-6,TRBJ2-3,.,.,CASSYQQGIPSSTDTQYF,TGTGCCAGCAGCTATCAACAGGGAATCCCTTCAAGCACAGATACGCAGTATTTT
TRBV6-5,TRBJ2-7,.,TRBD1,CASSRGTGGNYEQYF,TGTGCCAGCAGTCGTGGGACAGGGGGAAACTACGAGCAGTACTTC
TRBV5-1,TRBJ2-1,once,TRBD1,CASSLFAGTANYNEQFF,TGCGCCAGCAGCCTGTTTGCCGGGACAGCGAATTACAATGAGCAGTTCTTC
TRBV6-1,TRBJ1-5,.,TRBD1,CASSEVGGLYQPQHF,TGTGCCAGCAGTGAAGTAGGGGGCCTTTATCAGCCCCAGCATTTT
TRBV7-2,TRBJ2-1,.,TRBD2,CASSLRLAGAWGYNEQFF,TGTGCCAGCAGCTTAAGGCTAGCGGGAGCCTGGGGCTACAATGAGCAGTTCTTC
TRBV28,TRBJ1-5,.,TRBD1,CASTRQTGGFQPQHF,TGTGCCAGCACTAGACAAACAGGGGGCTTTCAGCCCCAGCATTTT
TRBV12-5,TRBJ2-7,few,.,CASGLARDIGIYEQYF,TGTGCTAGTGGTTTGGCCAGGGACATTGGTATCTACGAGCAGTACTTC
TRBV20-1,TRBJ2-5,.,.,CSARPEETQYF,TGCAGTGCTAGACCCGAAGAGACCCAGTACTTC
TRBV7-9,TRBJ2-1,.,TRBD1,CASSPPPGQGSYNEQFF,TGTGCCAGCAGCCCGCCTCCGGGACAGGGGTCGTACAATGAGCAGTTCTTC
TRBV7-9,TRBJ2-5,.,.,CASSLEGNHQETQYF,TGTGCCAGCAGCTTAGAGGGGAACCACCAAGAGACCCAGTACTTC
TRBV27,TRBJ1-2,once,TRBD1,CASSFSPQGALGYTF,TGTGCCAGCAGTTTCTCCCCACAGGGGGCGCTTGGCTACACCTTC
TRBV6-1,TRBJ2-6,.,TRBD1,CASSDVRGTAGANVLTF,TGTGCCAGCAGTGACGTCAGGGGGACGGCTGGGGCCAACGTCCTGACTTTC
TRBV11-2,TRBJ1-1,.,.,CASSEGVWTEAFF,TGTGCCAGCAGCGAGGGGGTGTGGACTGAAGCTTTCTTT
TRBV5-6,TRBJ1-2,.,.,CASSLSGGFGGYTF,TGTGCCAGCAGCTTGTCCGGAGGTTTTGGTGGCTACACCTTC
TRBV20-1,TRBJ1-1,.,.,CSAHDTVEAFF,TGCAGTGCCCACGATACAGTTGAAGCTTTCTTT
TRBV11-2,TRBJ2-1,.,.,CASSLDPGAYNEQFF,TGTGCCAGCAGCTTAGATCCAGGGGCATACAATGAGCAGTTCTTC
TRBV2,TRBJ2-3,.,TRBD1,CASRTGTGNTDTQYF,TGTGCCAGCAGAACCGGGACAGGGAACACAGATACGCAGTATTTT